This record covers a single TCR beta chain. Its antigen remains unidentified. The source of the sample is a study of CXCR3-negative and CXCR3-positive naive CD8 T cells. Whole-study results and caveats: Naive subsets expressed similar surface CD5; TRB CDR3 features served to infer TCR strength. TRBV-TRBJ usage was similar across naive CXCR3 subsets but distinct in memory cells. Both of the naive subsets showed about the same high diversity, but memory CD8+ cells had much less.

The libraries of TRB cDNA were prepared using 5' RACE with UMI labels. TCRdb reprocessed the 5' RACE reads, keeping one entry per CDR3 protein, no DNA. Here the sample table reports about 42,000 distinct CDR3 sequences. Phenotypically, naive CD8+ T cells corresponded to CD45RO-CCR7+CD27+CD95-. The CDR3 covers 15 residues. CDR1 and CDR2 (germline): LNHDA, SQIVND (reference sequence). The clonotype originates from a human donor in good health. Some clones in this sample may be carry-over from other donors' samples. Sequencing was done on a sample of naive CXCR3- CD8+ T cells from blood. Subset indicated: CD45RO-CCR7+CD27+CD95- naive CD8+ T cells lacking CXCR3 (TNR3-). The chain carries TRBV19 and TRBJ1-2; TCRdb returns TRBD1, unconfirmable since there is no DNA. The CDR3 sequence: CASSPAQRSNYGYTF.